Following are 15 T cell receptor beta chains from one sample sequenced in a study of T and B cells in COVID-19 patients. TRB was amplified from about 260-540 ng of blood genomic DNA. BIOMED2 TRB-A/B primer pools were used in multiplex TRB PCR. TCRdb passed the multiplex PCR reads through MiXCR, listing each CDR3 protein once. This sample has about 15,000 distinct CDR3 sequences, with 25% to 30% found just once. Sequencing input: blood. The receptors were sampled from a human donor who had recovered from COVID-19.

As regards this clonotype: Since a much larger clone is just one base distant, this may be a read error. The chain is built from TRBV19 and TRBJ1-1, with a tentative D call TRBD1 (5 bases). The CDR3 totals 15 residues. Germline V gene sequence: CDR1 LNHDA, CDR2 SQIVND (reference sequence). The CDR3: CTSRAQGVRGTEAFF. The CDR3, as DNA: TGTACCAGTAGGGCCCAGGGAGTGAGAGGCACTGAAGCTTTCTTT.

The chain couples TRBV6-6 to TRBJ1-1; D is unclear. In germline, CDR1 is MNHNY, CDR2 SVGAGI (reference sequence). CDR3 length: 13 amino acids. Trimming removed 2 bases at V and 3 bases at J, with 7 bases between. The CDR3 is CASSYGWYTEAFF. CDR3 nucleotides: TGTGCCAGCAGTTACGGGTGGTACACTGAAGCTTTCTTT.

The sample holds a few counts of this clonotype. The CDR3 region has the DNA TGTGCCAGCAGTCAGGGGGGAGAGACCCAGTACTTC. This sequence encodes CASSQGGETQYF. The V gene is TRBV6-2 or TRBV6-3, the J gene TRBJ2-5, with D maybe TRBD1 (7 bases). Trimming left V 5 bases short and J 4 bases short, with 8 bases between. Per germline, CDR1 MNHEY and CDR2 SVGEGT. The CDR3 has 12 amino acids.

The rearrangement links TRBV4-3 to TRBJ2-6, with D tentatively TRBD2 (5 bases). From germline, CDR1 is LGHNA and CDR2 YSLEER. CDR3 length: 18 residues. V was shortened by 1 base and J by 2 bases, with 15 bases between the two germline ends. For the CDR3, the DNA is TGCGCCAGCAGCCAAGTAGTATTTGGGAGTACTGGGGCCAACGTCCTGACTTTC. Residues: CASSQVVFGSTGANVLTF.

About this clonotype: Since a much larger clone is just one base distant, this may be a read error. The chain combines TRBV29-1 with TRBJ1-2, with no clear D. Trimming left V 3 bases short and J 1 base short, with 3 bases between. Germline V gene data show CDR1 as SQVTM and CDR2 as ANQGSEA. The CDR3 length is 11 residues. The CDR3 bases are TGCAGCGTTGAGAATAACTATGGCTACACCTTC. This translates into CSVENNYGYTF.

Regarding this clonotype: This may be a read error: a much more frequent sequence differs by one nucleotide. The CDR3 does not end in the conserved phenylalanine or tryptophan, so this is likely a read error. V usage is TRBV6-1 and J usage is TRBJ2-1, with 9 nucleotides matching TRBD2. CDR1 MNHNS and CDR2 SASEGT come from the germline V gene. The CDR3 totals 14 residues. Here the CDR3 DNA reads TGTGCCAGTTCTAATAGCGGGAGATACACTGAGCAGTTCTTA. It encodes CASSNSGRYTEQFL.

This chain links TRBV6-5 with TRBJ2-1; TRBD2 matches at 14 bases. V shed 6 bases and J 3 bases; nucleotides not matched to a gene: 4. Germline CDR1 MNHEY, CDR2 SVGAGI. This CDR3 comprises 16 residues. CDR3 DNA sequence: TGTGCCAGCAGGTCCGGGACTAGCGGGAGCTACAATGAGCAGTTCTTC. It encodes CASRSGTSGSYNEQFF.

The chain is built from TRBV6-2 or TRBV6-3 and TRBJ2-1; tentatively, D is TRBD1 (5 bases). The CDR3 contains 13 residues. The germline gives CDR1 MNHEY, CDR2 SVGEGT. V lost 7 bases and J lost 9, with 16 bases in between. The CDR3 DNA reads as TGTGCCAGCAAGGGGTCAGGTAGGACTGAGCAGTTCTTC. Protein sequence: CASKGSGRTEQFF.

By its share, this clonotype is medium-sized. V is TRBV29-1 and J is TRBJ2-1, with D perhaps being TRBD1 or TRBD2 (7 bases each). Germline lookup yields CDR1 SQVTM and CDR2 ANQGSEA. This CDR3 has 13 residues. The V and J ends lost 7 bases and 2 bases respectively, with 12 bases between them. In nucleotides, the CDR3 is TGCAGCGCTGCAGGGGGGGCCTACAATGAGCAGTTCTTC. It yields the protein CSAAGGAYNEQFF.

This clonotype was recorded only once. As DNA, the CDR3 is TGCGCCAGCAGCTTGGAGGGGGGCCTAGGGGAGACCCAGTACTTC. It codes for CASSLEGGLGETQYF. This sequence joins TRBV5-1 and TRBJ2-5; D may be TRBD1 or TRBD2 (6 bases each). From germline, CDR1 is SGHRS and CDR2 YFSETQ. V was cut by 0 bases and J by 5 bases, with 14 bases left in between. The CDR3 runs 15 residues.

The chain has TRBV7-2 and TRBJ1-6, with 9 bases lining up with TRBD1. V was pared by 5 bases and J by 7 bases, with 6 bases of the junction left unmatched. CDR1 is SGHTA and CDR2 is FQGNSA in the germline V gene. This CDR3 has 15 amino acids. The CDR3 is CASSTRTGANSPLHF. The DNA for the CDR3 is TGTGCCAGCAGCACCCGGACAGGGGCAAATTCACCCCTCCACTTT.

This chain connects TRBV5-6 to TRBJ2-7; D uncertain. V was pared by 4 bases and J by 3 bases, with 8 bases between. This CDR3 contains 12 residues. Germline V CDR1 and CDR2: SGHDT, YYEEEE. This chain's CDR3 is CASSQDGYEQYF. The CDR3 DNA sequence: TGTGCCAGCAGCCAGGACGGCTACGAGCAGTACTTC.

Concerning this clonotype: The junction does not match germline at one end; this may be a read error. The chain employs TRBV13 and TRBJ2-2; the D gene could be TRBD1 or TRBD2 (5 bases each). This CDR3 has 17 amino acids. Germline-derived CDR1 and CDR2 are PRHDT and FYEKMQ (reference sequence). CDR3: CASSQASGGANTGELFF. As DNA, the CDR3 is TGCGCCAGCAGCCAAGCAAGTGGGGGAGCGAACACCGGGGAGCTGTTTTTT.

This clonotype was recorded only once. V is TRBV19 and J is TRBJ1-1; a weak D match, TRBD1 (5 bases). There are 17 residues in the CDR3. V was shortened by 3 bases and J by 0 bases, with 17 bases between the two germline ends. CDR1 is LNHDA, CDR2 SQIVND, per germline (reference sequence). The CDR3 region has the DNA TGTGCCAGTAGTATTGGGGAGGGGCGGGGAGTGAACACTGAAGCTTTCTTT. Translation: CASSIGEGRGVNTEAFF.

This clonotype qualifies as medium-sized. The rearrangement links TRBV5-5 to TRBJ2-7, with D perhaps assigned TRBD1 or TRBD2 (5 bases each). CDR3 size: 15 residues. CDR1 SGHKS and CDR2 YYEKEE come from the germline V gene (reference sequence). Trimming cost V 4 bases and J 3 bases, with 17 bases left between them. CDR3 in amino acids: CASSPGDGRFYEQYF. The CDR3 nucleotides are TGTGCCAGCAGCCCCGGGGACGGTCGATTCTACGAGCAGTACTTC.